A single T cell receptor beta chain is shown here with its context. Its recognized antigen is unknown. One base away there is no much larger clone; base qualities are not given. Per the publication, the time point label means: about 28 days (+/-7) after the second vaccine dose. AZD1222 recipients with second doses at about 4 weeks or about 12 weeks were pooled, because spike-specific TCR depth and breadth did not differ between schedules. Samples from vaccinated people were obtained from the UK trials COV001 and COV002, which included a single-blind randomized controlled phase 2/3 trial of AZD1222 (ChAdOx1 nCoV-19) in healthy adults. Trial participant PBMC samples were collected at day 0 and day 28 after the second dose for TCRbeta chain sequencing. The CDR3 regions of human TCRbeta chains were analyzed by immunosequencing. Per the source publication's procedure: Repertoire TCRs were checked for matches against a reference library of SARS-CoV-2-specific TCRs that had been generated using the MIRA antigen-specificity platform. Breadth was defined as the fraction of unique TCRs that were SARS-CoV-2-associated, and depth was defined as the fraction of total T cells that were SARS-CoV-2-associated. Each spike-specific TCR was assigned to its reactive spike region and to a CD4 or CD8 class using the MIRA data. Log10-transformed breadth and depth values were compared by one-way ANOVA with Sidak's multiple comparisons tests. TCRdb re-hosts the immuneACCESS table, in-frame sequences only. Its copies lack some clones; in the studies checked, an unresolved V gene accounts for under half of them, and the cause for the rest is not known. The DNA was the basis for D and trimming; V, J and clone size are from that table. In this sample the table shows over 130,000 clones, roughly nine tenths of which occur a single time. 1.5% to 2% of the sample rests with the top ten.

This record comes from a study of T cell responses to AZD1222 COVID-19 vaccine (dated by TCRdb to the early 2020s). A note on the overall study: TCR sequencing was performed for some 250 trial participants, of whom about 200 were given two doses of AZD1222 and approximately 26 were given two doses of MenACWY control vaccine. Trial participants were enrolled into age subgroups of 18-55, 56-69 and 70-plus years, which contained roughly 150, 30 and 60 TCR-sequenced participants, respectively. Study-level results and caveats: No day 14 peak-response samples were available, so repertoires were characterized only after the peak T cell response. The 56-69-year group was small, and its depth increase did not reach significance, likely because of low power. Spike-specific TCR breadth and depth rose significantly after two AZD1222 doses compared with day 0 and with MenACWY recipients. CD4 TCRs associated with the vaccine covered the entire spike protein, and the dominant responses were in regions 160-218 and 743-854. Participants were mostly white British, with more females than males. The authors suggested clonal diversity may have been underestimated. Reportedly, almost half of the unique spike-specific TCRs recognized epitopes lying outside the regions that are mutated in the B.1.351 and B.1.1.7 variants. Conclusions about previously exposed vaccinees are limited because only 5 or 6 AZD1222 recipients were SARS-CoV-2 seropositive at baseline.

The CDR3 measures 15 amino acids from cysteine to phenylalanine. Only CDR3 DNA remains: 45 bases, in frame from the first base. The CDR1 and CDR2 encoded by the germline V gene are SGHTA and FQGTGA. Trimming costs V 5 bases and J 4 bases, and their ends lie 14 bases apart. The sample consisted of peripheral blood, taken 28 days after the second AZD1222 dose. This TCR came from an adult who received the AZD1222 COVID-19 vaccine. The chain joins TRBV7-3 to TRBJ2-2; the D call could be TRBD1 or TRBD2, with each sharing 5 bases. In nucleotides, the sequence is TGTGCCAGCAGCATCACCGGGACGCCCACCGGGGAGCTGTTTTTT. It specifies CASSITGTPTGELFF.